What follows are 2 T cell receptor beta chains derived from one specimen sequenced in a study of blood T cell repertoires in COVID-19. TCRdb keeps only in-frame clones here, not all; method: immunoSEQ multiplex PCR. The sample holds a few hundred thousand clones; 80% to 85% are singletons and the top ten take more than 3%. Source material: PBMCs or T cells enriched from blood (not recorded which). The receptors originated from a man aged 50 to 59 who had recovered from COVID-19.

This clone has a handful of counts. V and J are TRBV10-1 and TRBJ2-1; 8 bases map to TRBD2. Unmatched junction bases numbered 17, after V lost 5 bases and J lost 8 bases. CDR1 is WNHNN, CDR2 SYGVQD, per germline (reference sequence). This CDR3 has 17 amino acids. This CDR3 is CASSLRGPGGPGDEQFF. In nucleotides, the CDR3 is TGCGCCAGCAGTCTCCGTGGACCGGGAGGGCCGGGGGATGAGCAGTTCTTC.

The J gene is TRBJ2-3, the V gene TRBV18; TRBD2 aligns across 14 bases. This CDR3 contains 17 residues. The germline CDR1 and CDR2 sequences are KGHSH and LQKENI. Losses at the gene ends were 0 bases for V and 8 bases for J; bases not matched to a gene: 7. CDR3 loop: CASSPPGLAGGWATQYF. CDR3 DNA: TGTGCCAGCTCACCACCCGGACTAGCGGGAGGCTGGGCTACGCAGTATTTT.